Sequencing of this T cell receptor (beta chain) was carried out in a study of CD8 T cells in Susac syndrome. Trimming took 3 bases from V and 10 from J; bases not matched to a gene: 2. The CDR3 loop spans 13 amino acids. Germline CDR1 reads KGHSH; CDR2 reads LQKENI. CD8+ and CD4+ T cells from blood underwent TCR beta sequencing. The multiple sclerosis controls consisted of treatment-naive patients with relapsing-remitting disease, either stable or active. TEMRA cells were enriched by FACS, while CD8+ and CD4+ T cells were obtained through a negative isolation that was performed magnetically. An amount of RNA that ranged from 0.5 to 1 ug was reverse transcribed with random hexamers. Multiplex immunoSEQ PCR targeted 54 Vbeta and 13 Jbeta TCR beta segments. TCRdb reanalysed the immunoSEQ multiplex PCR reads using MiXCR and keeps one entry per CDR3 protein. The sample has 180,000 or so distinct CDR3 sequences; 95% are singletons.

The V and J genes are TRBV18 and TRBJ1-6; 8 bases are a match to TRBD1. Material: CD4+ T cells from PBMCs. This TCR derives from a human donor with multiple sclerosis. CDR3: CASSPDRDSPLHF. CDR3 nucleotide sequence: TGTGCCAGCTCACCGGACAGGGACTCACCCCTCCACTTT.